The 32 T cell receptor beta chains presented below share a single source sample, sequenced in a study of T-cell reconstitution after alpha-beta-depleted transplantation in children. Unique molecular identifiers were built into the TCRbeta library. TCRdb used MiXCR to reprocess the PCR reads, holding one entry per CDR3 protein. This table has roughly 200,000 distinct CDR3 sequences, roughly 7% appearing once. This specimen was PBMCs, taken before TCRalphabeta/CD19-depleted stem cell transplant. The receptors were gathered from a boy aged 2 to 9 with acute lymphoblastic leukemia, due to receive a stem cell transplant.

This clonotype appeared many times. This chain joins TRBV6-5 and TRBJ2-3, with TRBD2 matching 10 bases. Germline CDR1 and CDR2: MNHEY and SVGAGI. This CDR3 region has 17 residues. V gave up 4 bases and J gave up 3 bases; unmatched junction bases: 10. The CDR3 loop reads CASSWLAGVETTDTQYF. For the CDR3, the DNA is TGTGCCAGCAGTTGGCTAGCGGGAGTTGAAACAACAGATACGCAGTATTTT.

This clonotype has just a few counts. The rearrangement uses TRBV20-1 and TRBJ2-3; 13 nucleotides align to TRBD2. Looked up from germline, CDR1 is DFQATT and CDR2 is SNEGSKA (reference sequence). This CDR3 is built from 18 residues. J was trimmed by 1 base and V by 6 bases; bases with no gene match: 13. CDR3: CSAPVGLAGIRGTDTQYF. Written as DNA, the CDR3 is TGCAGTGCCCCCGTGGGACTAGCGGGGATAAGGGGCACAGATACGCAGTATTTT.

The rearrangement joins TRBV10-3 to TRBJ1-1; 7 nucleotides align to TRBD1. The CDR3 covers 15 residues. The trim removed 11 bases at V and 6 bases at J, leaving 18 bases unmatched. The germline CDR1 and CDR2 sequences are ENHRY and SYGVKD. Written as DNA, the CDR3 is TGTGCCGCAGAAAAAGCTACAGGGGAGATGGCTGAAGCTTTCTTT. Translated, it gives CAAEKATGEMAEAFF.

This clonotype has at least ten counts. The chain carries TRBV6-5 and TRBJ2-7; D is perhaps TRBD2 (5 bases). The CDR3 contains 14 residues. Germline V gene sequence: CDR1 MNHEY, CDR2 SVGAGI. V lost 6 bases and J 6 bases, leaving 18 bases between the germline ends. In DNA, the CDR3 is TGTGCCAGCAGACCCGGGGAGATTTACTTCGAGCAGTACTTC. Translated: CASRPGEIYFEQYF.

At least ten counts were recorded for this clonotype. The chain has TRBV9 and TRBJ2-7, with a tentative D call TRBD2 (5 bases). Deletions cut 3 bases from V and 5 bases from J, with 15 bases between. Germline CDR1 reads SGDLS; CDR2 reads YYNGEE. This CDR3 has 14 amino acids. CDR3 region: CASSALVAGHEQYF. DNA of the CDR3: TGTGCCAGCAGCGCCCTGGTCGCGGGCCACGAGCAGTACTTC. Together with reference TRBV9 and TRBJ2-7, the CDR3 gives the full variable domain: DSGVTQTPKHLITATGQRVTLRCSPRSGDLSVYWYQQSLDQGLQFLIQYYNGEERAKGNILERFSAQQFPDLHSELNLSSLELGDSALYFCASSALVAGHEQYFGPGTRLTVT.

This clonotype was counted ten times or more. The genes are TRBV5-1 and TRBJ2-1, with D perhaps TRBD2 (6 bases). The ends were cut back, 2 bases at V and 7 bases at J, with 7 bases in the middle. Germline lookup yields CDR1 SGHRS and CDR2 YFSETQ. This CDR3 is 12 amino acids long. The CDR3 protein is CASSFRENEQFF. The CDR3 DNA sequence: TGCGCCAGCAGCTTCCGGGAGAATGAGCAGTTCTTC.

This clonotype has a count of ten or more. The chain is built from TRBV7-2 and TRBJ2-7, with 7 bases identical to TRBD2. V lost 7 bases and J lost 0; bases outside the gene matches: 9. Looked up from germline, CDR1 is SGHTA and CDR2 is FQGNSA. The CDR3 loop spans 15 amino acids. The CDR3 nucleotides are TGTGCCAGCACCCTTAGCGGGTTACCCTCCTACGAGCAGTACTTC. Residues: CASTLSGLPSYEQYF.

This clonotype was detected many times. This chain joins TRBV20-1 and TRBJ2-7; TRBD2 matches at 9 bases. The CDR3 is made up of 14 amino acids. The germline V gene encodes CDR1 DFQATT and CDR2 SNEGSKA (reference sequence). With 0 bases clipped from V and 3 bases from J, the junction kept 3 bases outside the gene matches. CDR3 sequence reads: CSARDPAGGYEQYF. In DNA form, the CDR3 reads TGCAGTGCTAGAGATCCAGCGGGAGGCTACGAGCAGTACTTC.

At least ten counts were recorded for this clonotype. The rearrangement joins TRBV9 to TRBJ1-1, with unresolved D. CDR3 size: 13 residues. Germline lookup yields CDR1 SGDLS and CDR2 YYNGEE. The V gene lost 2 bases and the J gene lost 2 bases, with 7 bases spanning the gap. The CDR3 nucleotides are TGTGCCAGCAGCGTGGTGTTAAACACTGAAGCTTTCTTT. As protein: CASSVVLNTEAFF.

This sequence joins TRBV27 and TRBJ2-7; D unclear. Trimming cost V 0 bases and J 4 bases, with 7 bases left between them. Germline CDR1 MNHEY, CDR2 SMNVEV (reference sequence). This CDR3 has 13 amino acids. The CDR3 spells CASSLSRQYEQYF. The CDR3 nucleotides are TGTGCCAGCAGTTTATCGAGGCAATACGAGCAGTACTTC.

In its sample, this clonotype was seen many times. The chain is built from TRBV20-1 and TRBJ2-3, with TRBD1 identical over 12 bases. V gave up 5 bases and J gave up 4 bases; unmatched junction bases: 7. CDR3 length equals 15 residues. Germline CDR1 is DFQATT and CDR2 is SNEGSKA (reference sequence). The CDR3 DNA follows: TGCAGTGCTCGATCCGGGACAGGGGGCGCAGATACGCAGTATTTT. Encoded protein: CSARSGTGGADTQYF.

The sample holds many counts of this clonotype. The chain uses TRBV20-1 and TRBJ1-1, with a possible D match to TRBD1 (6 bases). CDR3 length: 13 amino acids. The V gene's germline CDR1 is DFQATT and CDR2 SNEGSKA (reference sequence). Between the trimmed V and J ends, which lost 5 bases and 4 bases, there was a span of 14 bases. CDR3 nucleotide sequence: TGCAGTGCTGGCGACAGGCTAACCACTGAAGCTTTCTTT. Protein product: CSAGDRLTTEAFF.

The table lists this clonotype with many counts. The chain has TRBV5-1 and TRBJ2-1; the D gene is possibly TRBD1 (6 bases). The germline gives CDR1 SGHRS, CDR2 YFSETQ. CDR3 size: 19 residues. With 6 bases removed from V and 2 bases from J, the gap between germline ends came to 27 bases. CDR3 sequence reads: CASTMDWWDTGTPYNEQFF. The CDR3 nucleotides read TGCGCCAGCACCATGGACTGGTGGGACACCGGAACGCCCTACAATGAGCAGTTCTTC.

This clonotype was seen many times. The chain uses TRBV7-9 and TRBJ1-1, with no clear D. The CDR3 sequence is 12 residues long. V dropped 6 bases and J dropped 0 bases, with 5 bases sitting between them. The germline V gene encodes CDR1 SEHNR and CDR2 FQNEAQ (reference sequence). CDR3 nucleotide sequence: TGTGCCAGCAGGCTCATGAACACTGAAGCTTTCTTT. The encoded protein is CASRLMNTEAFF.

This clonotype was seen repeatedly, ten times or more. The gene calls are TRBV12-3 or TRBV12-4 and TRBJ2-3; 8 bases map to TRBD2. V shed 5 bases and J 2 bases; nucleotides not matched to a gene: 6. The CDR3 covers 15 residues. The CDR3 here is CASSRSGDYTDTQYF. CDR3 bases: TGTGCCAGCAGTCGTAGCGGGGACTACACAGATACGCAGTATTTT.

The CDR3 region has the DNA TGTGCCAGCAGTTTCTTGGGGGCCTCTTCGAACGAGCAGTACTTC. Protein product: CASSFLGASSNEQYF. The chain joins TRBV28 to TRBJ2-7, with a weak D call TRBD1 (6 bases). Germline-derived CDR1 and CDR2 are MDHEN and SYDVKM. The length of the CDR3 is 15 residues. Trimming took 3 bases from V and 5 from J, leaving 17 bases between them.

The table lists this clonotype with many counts. The chain couples TRBV12-3 or TRBV12-4 to TRBJ1-1, with 8 bases matching TRBD1. The trim removed 5 bases at V and 5 bases at J, leaving 4 bases unmatched. This CDR3 comprises 13 residues. CDR3 in DNA: TGTGCCAGCAGTCAGACAGGGGTGACTGAAGCTTTCTTT. Residues: CASSQTGVTEAFF.

This clonotype was observed many times. The V call is TRBV28, the J call TRBJ2-4; TRBD1 matches 7 bases. From germline, CDR1 is MDHEN and CDR2 SYDVKM. V lost 1 base, J lost 0 bases, and 9 bases stayed unmatched. The CDR3 loop spans 18 amino acids. In DNA form, the CDR3 reads TGTGCCAGCAGTTTATCCCGGACAGGTGGTCTAGCCAAAAACATTCAGTACTTC. Translating gives CASSLSRTGGLAKNIQYF. Together with reference TRBV28 and TRBJ2-4, the CDR3 gives the full variable domain: DVKVTQSSRYLVKRTGEKVFLECVQDMDHENMFWYRQDPGLGLRLIYFSYDVKMKEKGDIPEGYSVSREKKERFSLILESASTNQTSMYLCASSLSRTGGLAKNIQYFGAGTRLSVL.

This clonotype was observed at least ten times. The V gene is TRBV29-1, the J gene TRBJ2-1, with 8 positions matching TRBD2. This CDR3 is built from 13 residues. The V gene's germline CDR1 is SQVTM and CDR2 ANQGSEA. The trim removed 4 bases at V and 4 bases at J, leaving 3 bases unmatched. CDR3 sequence (DNA): TGCAGCGTTGGTAGCGGGGTATACAATGAGCAGTTCTTC. This encodes CSVGSGVYNEQFF.

This clonotype was seen ten or more times. The rearrangement uses TRBV11-1 and TRBJ1-1, with TRBD1 as a possible D gene (5 bases). CDR3 size: 20 residues. Trimming took 3 bases from V and 1 from J, leaving 27 bases between them. Germline V CDR1 and CDR2: SGHAT, FQDESV (reference sequence). The chain's CDR3 is CASSFLYSPLDNVGNTEAFF. For the CDR3, the DNA is TGTGCCAGCAGCTTTTTGTACAGCCCGCTGGACAATGTCGGGAACACTGAAGCTTTCTTT.

The rearrangement joins TRBV20-1 to TRBJ2-7; D may be TRBD1 (6 bases). The CDR3 runs to 15 residues. Trimming left V 6 bases short and J 7 bases short, with 25 bases between. Per the germline V gene, CDR1 is DFQATT and CDR2 is SNEGSKA (reference sequence). The CDR3 here is CSAEKIETGPGEQYF. CDR3 in DNA: TGCAGTGCCGAAAAAATTGAGACAGGTCCGGGGGAGCAGTACTTC.

This clonotype was seen repeatedly, ten times or more. The chain has TRBV28 and TRBJ2-1; D unresolved. Germline V CDR1 and CDR2: MDHEN, SYDVKM. CDR3 length: 14 amino acids. Trimming took off 3 bases at V and 6 bases at J, with 12 bases between the two ends. The CDR3 region is CASSFKGGSNEQFF. Written as DNA, the CDR3 is TGTGCCAGCAGTTTCAAGGGCGGATCCAATGAGCAGTTCTTC.

This clonotype was seen at least ten times. V usage is TRBV5-1 and J usage is TRBJ2-7, with D maybe TRBD2 (5 bases). The CDR3 length is 13 residues. CDR1 SGHRS and CDR2 YFSETQ come from the germline V gene. Trimming took 0 bases from V and 7 from J, leaving 11 bases between them. The CDR3: CASSLGGAAEQYF. The CDR3 DNA follows: TGCGCCAGCAGCTTGGGGGGAGCGGCTGAGCAGTACTTC.

The table lists this clonotype with many counts. The J gene is TRBJ2-1, the V gene TRBV20-1, with 7 positions matching TRBD2. The germline V gene encodes CDR1 DFQATT and CDR2 SNEGSKA (reference sequence). The ends lost 1 base at V and 5 bases at J; junction bases unmatched: 11. The CDR3 length is 16 residues. In DNA, the CDR3 is TGCAGTGCTAGAGGGGGCCAGCGGGGTCAAGACAATGAGCAGTTCTTC. Protein: CSARGGQRGQDNEQFF.

This clonotype was found a few times. The rearrangement links TRBV6-5 to TRBJ1-1; D might be TRBD1 (5 bases). Looked up from germline, CDR1 is MNHEY and CDR2 is SVGAGI. V lost 6 bases and J lost 5, with 16 bases in between. This CDR3 spans 14 amino acids. The CDR3 DNA sequence: TGTGCCAGCAGGCGAGACAGTCCTGGAACTGAAGCTTTCTTT. Amino acid sequence: CASRRDSPGTEAFF.

This clonotype was detected a few times. J is TRBJ2-7 and V is TRBV6-5; possibly TRBD2 for D (6 bases). The CDR3 consists of 17 residues. CDR1 is MNHEY and CDR2 is SVGAGI in the germline V gene. The germline V and J ends were trimmed by 0 bases and 0 bases, with 15 bases remaining between them. CDR3 residues: CASSYSTRGISSYEQYF. CDR3 in DNA: TGTGCCAGCAGTTACTCGACACGGGGGATTAGCTCCTACGAGCAGTACTTC.

This clonotype occurred many times. V and J are TRBV20-1 and TRBJ2-1; weak D call: TRBD2 (5 bases). Germline V gene data show CDR1 as DFQATT and CDR2 as SNEGSKA (reference sequence). This CDR3 comprises 16 residues. V dropped 0 bases and J dropped 2 bases, with 14 bases sitting between them. The CDR3 DNA follows: TGCAGTGCTAGAGATATTCGAGGTAGCGCCTACAATGAGCAGTTCTTC. Protein: CSARDIRGSAYNEQFF.

Concerning this clonotype itself: This sequence may be a read error, since a much larger clone differs from it by one base. The genes are TRBV25-1 and TRBJ2-5, with D perhaps assigned TRBD1 or TRBD2 (6 bases each). The germline CDR1 and CDR2 sequences are MGHDK and SYGVNS. V lost 8 bases and J 3 bases, leaving 16 bases between the germline ends. The CDR3 spans 14 residues. Written as DNA, the CDR3 is TGTGCCAGCGGTTTTCCGGGGGCAGAAGAGACCCAGTACTTC. It translates to CASGFPGAEETQYF.

This clonotype has a count of ten or more. The genes are TRBV7-2 and TRBJ1-2; the D gene is possibly TRBD1 (5 bases). There are 14 residues in the CDR3. Germline CDR1 is SGHTA and CDR2 is FQGNSA. Trimming left V 2 bases short and J 2 bases short, with 9 bases between. In nucleotides, the CDR3 is TGTGCCAGCAGCTTATCGGGGGGGAACTATGGCTACACCTTC. It is translated as CASSLSGGNYGYTF.

At least ten counts were recorded for this clonotype. The gene calls are TRBV12-3 or TRBV12-4 and TRBJ1-2; 7 bases are a match to TRBD1. The CDR3 is made up of 15 amino acids. Trimming took 4 bases from V and 2 from J; bases not matched to a gene: 7. This CDR3 reads CASSSATGTNYGYTF. CDR3 DNA sequence: TGTGCCAGCAGTTCGGCGACAGGGACGAACTATGGCTACACCTTC.

A few counts support this clonotype. V is TRBV3-1 and J is TRBJ2-5, with 9 bases identical to TRBD2. The V and J ends lost 4 bases and 5 bases, in that order; junction bases with no gene match: 5. The CDR3 sequence is 14 residues long. CDR1 LGHDT and CDR2 YNNKEL come from the germline V gene (reference sequence). The CDR3 here is CASSLRGGPETQYF. DNA for the CDR3: TGTGCCAGCAGCCTGCGGGGGGGCCCCGAGACCCAGTACTTC.

CDR3 loop: CASSDLQGRGPEAFF. In nucleotides, the CDR3 is TGTGCCAGCAGCGACTTACAGGGGCGGGGGCCTGAAGCTTTCTTT. The rearrangement uses TRBV12-3 or TRBV12-4 and TRBJ1-1, with 7 bases matching TRBD1. The trim removed 6 bases at V and 6 bases at J, leaving 13 bases unmatched. The CDR3 covers 15 residues.